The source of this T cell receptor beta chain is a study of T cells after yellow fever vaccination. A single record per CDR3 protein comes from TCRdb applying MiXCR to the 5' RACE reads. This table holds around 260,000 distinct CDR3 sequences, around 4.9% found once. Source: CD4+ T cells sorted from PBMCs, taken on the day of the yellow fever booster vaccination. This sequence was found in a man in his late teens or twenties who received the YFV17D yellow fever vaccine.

The CDR3 sequence: CASSRDPNGATNEKLFF. CDR3 nucleotides: TGTGCCAGCAGCCGGGACCCGAATGGCGCAACTAATGAAAAACTGTTTTTT. J is TRBJ1-4 and V is TRBV5-5; D is perhaps TRBD1 (5 bases). The V gene's germline CDR1 is SGHKS and CDR2 YYEKEE (reference sequence). Trimming took off 4 bases at V and 0 bases at J, with 16 bases between the two ends. The CDR3 contains 17 residues. The whole variable domain, filled in from reference TRBV5-5 and TRBJ1-4, reads DAGVTQSPTHLIKTRGQQVTLRCSPISGHKSVSWYQQVLGQGPQFIFQYYEKEERGRGNFPDRFSARQFPNYSSELNVNALLLGDSALYLCASSRDPNGATNEKLFFGSGTQLSVL.